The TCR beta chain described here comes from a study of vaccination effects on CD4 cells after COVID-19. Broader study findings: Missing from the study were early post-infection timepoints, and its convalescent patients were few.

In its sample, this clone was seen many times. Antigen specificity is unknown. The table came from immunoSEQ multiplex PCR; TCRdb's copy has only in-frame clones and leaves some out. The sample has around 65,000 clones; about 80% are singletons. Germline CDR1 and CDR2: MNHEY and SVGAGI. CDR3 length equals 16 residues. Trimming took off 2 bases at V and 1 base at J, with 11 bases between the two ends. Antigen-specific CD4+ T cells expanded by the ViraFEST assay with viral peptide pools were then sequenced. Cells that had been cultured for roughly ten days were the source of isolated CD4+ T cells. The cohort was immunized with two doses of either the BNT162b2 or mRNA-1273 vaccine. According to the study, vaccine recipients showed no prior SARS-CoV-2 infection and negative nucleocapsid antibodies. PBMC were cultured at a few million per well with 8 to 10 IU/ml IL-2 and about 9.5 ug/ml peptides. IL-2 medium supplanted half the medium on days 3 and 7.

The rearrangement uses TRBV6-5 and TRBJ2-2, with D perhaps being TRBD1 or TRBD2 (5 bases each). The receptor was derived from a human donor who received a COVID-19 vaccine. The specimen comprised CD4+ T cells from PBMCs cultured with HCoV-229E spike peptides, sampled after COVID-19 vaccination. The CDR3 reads CASSYPLGGNTGELFF. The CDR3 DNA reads TGTGCCAGCAGTTACCCCCTTGGGGGGAACACCGGGGAGCTGTTTTTT.